This T cell receptor (beta chain) appears in the sequencing data of a study of shared clonotypes between healthy human individuals (dated by TCRdb to the early 2020s). General notes on the study: The cohort included a few men and a couple of women between 18 and 49 years of age. Between about 0.8 and 8.9 billion PBMCs per donor were obtained by leukapheresis. To increase sequencing depth and limit assay-specific biases, different laboratories used diverse techniques to prepare libraries and sequence TCR repertoires. To estimate repertoire size and how much clonotypes are shared between individuals, the study performed deep sequencing of blood TCR repertoires from a handful of healthy adults.

The donors were healthy, HIV-negative adults who had no recently reported acute infections or vaccinations. Every donor was a Caucasian adult residing in Nashville, Tennessee, USA. For unsorted samples, some 90 million PBMCs were counted, and genomic DNA was extracted using the QIAamp DNA Blood Mini kit. Blood was obtained by leukapheresis, after which PBMCs were separated by Ficoll-Histopaque density gradient centrifugation and cryopreserved in liquid nitrogen vapor phase. Study-wide findings and limitations: Sampling was restricted to blood, and TCR repertoires in tissues likely differ from the TCR repertoires found in blood. Because the study included a small number of donors, the genetic and exposure-history diversity represented was limited. Pairwise subsampling indicated that sequencing depth was expected to affect the degree of clonotype sharing among donors.

Inclusive of the bounding cysteine and phenylalanine, the CDR3 is 17 residues long. Of all the DNA, just the CDR3 is kept, 51 bases in frame from base 1. The junction shows trimming of 5 bases on V and 4 bases on J, and the gene matches do not reach 12 bases of it. CDR1 and CDR2 (LNHDA, SQIVND) derive from the germline V gene (reference sequence). About this clone: Its antigen remains undetermined. The input lacks base qualities; no much larger clone sits a single base away.

TCR CDR3 regions were amplified from genomic DNA by multiplex PCR using the deep immunoSEQ assay. Genomic DNA extracted from each cell subset was distributed evenly over all wells of several immunoSEQ 96-well plates, and each plate served as one replicate. For unsorted PBMC, 250 to 350 ng of genomic DNA, equivalent to tens of thousands of T cell genomes, went into each replicate PCR. Unsorted PBMC genomic DNA was sequenced across ten immunoSEQ deep assay plates. Purified libraries were measured with a Qubit 3.0 fluorometer, size-checked on a Bioanalyzer 2100, and measured again with the KAPA Library Quantification kit. Every immunoSEQ 96-well plate was sequenced on a separate single-read 150-cycle Illumina NextSeq 550 flow cell. In the original analysis: Because only junctional sequences without quality scores were contained in the immunoSEQ output, filtering matching that applied to full-length reads could not be performed. Sequences were annotated with PyIR, a Python wrapper for IgBLAST v1.9, using IMGT germline references to assign V/J genes and CDR3. Reads were filtered out if the reads had weak V/J assignments (E-value above 1e-6), no CDR3, stop codons, out-of-frame junctions, or ambiguous translated residues. A V3J clonotype was defined by an identical inferred V gene, J gene, and CDR3 amino acid sequence. To compute the percentage overlap between repertoires, the number of shared unique clonotypes was divided by the size of the smaller repertoire. Three approaches were used to assess repertoire richness: RTK rarefaction, the Chao1 estimator, and Recon v2.1 estimates of unobserved clonotypes. The table was pulled from immuneACCESS by TCRdb, which kept in-frame rearrangements only. Such tables lose some clones; where checked, under half of the loss comes from unresolved V genes, and the rest has no known cause. From that table come the V and J calls and clone size; the DNA was used to work out D and trimming. The table for this sample lists about 470,000 clones; roughly 80% of them were counted only once. Less than 15% of the sample lies in the top ten.

This sequence was found in a woman aged 40-49 years in good health. Some clones in this sample may be carry-over from other donors' samples. Recombination connected TRBV19 to TRBJ2-4, and 9 junctional nucleotides match TRBD1. Sequences were obtained from PBMCs. The DNA sequence follows: TGTGCCAGTAGTCCTGGACAGGGGAAGACAGAGAAAAACATTCAGTACTTC. This sequence encodes CASSPGQGKTEKNIQYF.